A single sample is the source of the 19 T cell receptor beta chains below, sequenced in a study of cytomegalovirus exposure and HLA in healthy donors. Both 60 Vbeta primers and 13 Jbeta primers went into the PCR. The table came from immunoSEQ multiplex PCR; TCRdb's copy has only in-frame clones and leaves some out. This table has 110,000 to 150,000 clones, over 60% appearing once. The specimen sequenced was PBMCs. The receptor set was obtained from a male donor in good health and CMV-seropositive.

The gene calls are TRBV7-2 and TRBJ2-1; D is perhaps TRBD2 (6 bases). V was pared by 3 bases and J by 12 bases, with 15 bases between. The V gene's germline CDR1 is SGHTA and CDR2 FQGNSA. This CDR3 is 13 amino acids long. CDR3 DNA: TGTGCCAGCAGCTTGGGCCTAAGTAGCGGGCAGTTCTTC. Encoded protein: CASSLGLSSGQFF.

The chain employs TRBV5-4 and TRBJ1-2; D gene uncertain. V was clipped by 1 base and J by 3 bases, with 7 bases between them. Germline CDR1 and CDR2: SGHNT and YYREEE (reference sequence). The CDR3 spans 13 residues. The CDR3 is CASSLSRYYGYTF. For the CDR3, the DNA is TGTGCCAGCAGCTTGTCGCGGTACTATGGCTACACCTTC.

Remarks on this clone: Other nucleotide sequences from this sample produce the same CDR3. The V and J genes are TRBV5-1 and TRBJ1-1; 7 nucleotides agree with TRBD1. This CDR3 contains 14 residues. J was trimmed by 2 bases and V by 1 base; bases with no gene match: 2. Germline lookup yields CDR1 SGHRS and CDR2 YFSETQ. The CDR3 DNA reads TGCGCCAGCAGCTTGACAGGGGAAAACACTGAAGCTTTCTTT. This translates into CASSLTGENTEAFF.

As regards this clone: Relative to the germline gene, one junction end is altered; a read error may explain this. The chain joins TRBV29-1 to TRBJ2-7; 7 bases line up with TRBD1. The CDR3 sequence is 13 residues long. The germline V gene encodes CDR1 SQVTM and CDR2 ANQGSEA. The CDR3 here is CSVEGQDRYEQYF. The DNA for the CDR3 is TGCAGCGTCGAAGGACAGGATCGCTACGAGCAGTACTTC.

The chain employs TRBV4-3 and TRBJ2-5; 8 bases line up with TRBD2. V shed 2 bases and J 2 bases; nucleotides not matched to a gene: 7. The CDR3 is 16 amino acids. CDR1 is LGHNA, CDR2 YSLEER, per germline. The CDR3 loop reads CASSQTSGKPQETQYF. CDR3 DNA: TGCGCCAGCAGCCAAACTAGCGGAAAGCCTCAAGAGACCCAGTACTTC.

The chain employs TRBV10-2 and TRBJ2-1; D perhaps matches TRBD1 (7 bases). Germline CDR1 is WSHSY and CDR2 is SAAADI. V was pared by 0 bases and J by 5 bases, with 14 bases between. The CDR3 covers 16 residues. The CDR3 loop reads CASSESQGGRNNEQFF. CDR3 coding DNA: TGCGCCAGCAGTGAGTCGCAGGGGGGACGCAACAATGAGCAGTTCTTC.

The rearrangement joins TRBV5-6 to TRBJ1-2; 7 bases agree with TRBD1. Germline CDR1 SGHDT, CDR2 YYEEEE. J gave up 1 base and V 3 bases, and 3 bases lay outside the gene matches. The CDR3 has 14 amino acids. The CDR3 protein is CASSSGQINYGYTF. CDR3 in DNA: TGTGCCAGCAGCTCGGGACAGATTAACTATGGCTACACCTTC.

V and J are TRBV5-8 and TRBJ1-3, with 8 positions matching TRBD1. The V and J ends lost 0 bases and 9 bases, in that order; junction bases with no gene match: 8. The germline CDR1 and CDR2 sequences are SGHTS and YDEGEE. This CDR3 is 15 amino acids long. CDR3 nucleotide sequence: TGTGCCAGCAGCTTGGTTTCGACAGGGGAGATCACCATATATTTT. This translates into CASSLVSTGEITIYF.

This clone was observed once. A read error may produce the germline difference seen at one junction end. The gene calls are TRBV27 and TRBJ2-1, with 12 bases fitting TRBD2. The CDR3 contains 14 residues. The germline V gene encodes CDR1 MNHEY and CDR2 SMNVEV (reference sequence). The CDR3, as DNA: TGTGCCAGCAGTTCGACTAGCGGGAGAAATGGGCAGTTCTTC. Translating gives CASSSTSGRNGQFF.

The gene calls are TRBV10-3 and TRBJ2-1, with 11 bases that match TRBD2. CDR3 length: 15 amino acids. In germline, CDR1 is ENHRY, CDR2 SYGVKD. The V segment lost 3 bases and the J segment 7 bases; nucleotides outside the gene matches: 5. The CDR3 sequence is CAISEVAGGPNEQFF. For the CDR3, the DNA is TGTGCCATCAGTGAAGTAGCGGGAGGGCCGAATGAGCAGTTCTTC.

Written as DNA, the CDR3 is TGCGCCAGCAGCCAAGATAGGTGGAGCTACGAGCAGTACTTC. This sequence encodes CASSQDRWSYEQYF. The rearrangement uses TRBV4-3 and TRBJ2-7; unclear D gene. Germline CDR1 LGHNA, CDR2 YSLEER. CDR3 length: 14 amino acids. V lost 0 bases and J lost 3, with 9 bases in between.

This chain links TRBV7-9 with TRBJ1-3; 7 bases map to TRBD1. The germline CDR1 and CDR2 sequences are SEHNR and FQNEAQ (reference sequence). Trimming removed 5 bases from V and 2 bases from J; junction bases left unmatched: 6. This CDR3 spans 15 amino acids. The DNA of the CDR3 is TGTGCCAGCAGCACCGGGACAGCCACTGGAAACACCATATATTTT. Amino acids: CASSTGTATGNTIYF.

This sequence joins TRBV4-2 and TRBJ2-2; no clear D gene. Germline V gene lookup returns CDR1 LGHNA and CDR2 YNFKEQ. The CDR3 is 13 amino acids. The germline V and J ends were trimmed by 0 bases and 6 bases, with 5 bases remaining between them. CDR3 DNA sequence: TGTGCCAGCAGCCAAGAGGCCCCCGGGGAGCTGTTTTTT. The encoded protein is CASSQEAPGELFF.

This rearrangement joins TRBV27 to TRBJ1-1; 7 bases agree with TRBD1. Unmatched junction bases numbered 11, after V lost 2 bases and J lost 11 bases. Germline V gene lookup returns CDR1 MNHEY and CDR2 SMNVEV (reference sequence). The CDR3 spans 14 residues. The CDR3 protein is CASSLVQGPGRAFF. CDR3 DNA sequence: TGTGCCAGCAGTTTAGTACAGGGGCCTGGACGCGCTTTCTTT.

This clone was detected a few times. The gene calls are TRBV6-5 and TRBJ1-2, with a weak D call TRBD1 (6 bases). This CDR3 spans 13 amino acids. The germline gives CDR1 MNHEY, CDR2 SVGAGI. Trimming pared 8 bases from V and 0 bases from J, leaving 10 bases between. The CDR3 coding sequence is TGTGCCAGCTGGGCAGGGGCTAACTATGGCTACACCTTC. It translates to CASWAGANYGYTF.

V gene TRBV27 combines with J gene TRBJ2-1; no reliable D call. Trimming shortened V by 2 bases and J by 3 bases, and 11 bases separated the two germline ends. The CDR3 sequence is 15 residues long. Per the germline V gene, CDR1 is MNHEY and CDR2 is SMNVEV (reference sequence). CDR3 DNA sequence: TGTGCCAGCAGTTTAGTCGCTACGATCTACAATGAGCAGTTCTTC. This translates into CASSLVATIYNEQFF.

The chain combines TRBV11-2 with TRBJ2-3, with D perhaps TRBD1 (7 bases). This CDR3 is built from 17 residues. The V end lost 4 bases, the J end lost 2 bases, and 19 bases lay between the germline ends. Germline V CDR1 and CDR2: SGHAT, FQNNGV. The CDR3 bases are TGTGCCAGCAGCTCTTATCCGAGGGGGCGGGACACAGATACGCAGTATTTT. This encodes CASSSYPRGRDTDTQYF.

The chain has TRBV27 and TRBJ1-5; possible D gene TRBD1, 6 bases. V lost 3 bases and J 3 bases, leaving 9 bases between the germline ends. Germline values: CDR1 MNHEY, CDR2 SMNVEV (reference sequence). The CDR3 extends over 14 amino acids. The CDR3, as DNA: TGTGCCAGCAGTTTCGCAGGGGACAATCAGCCCCAGCATTTT. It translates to CASSFAGDNQPQHF.

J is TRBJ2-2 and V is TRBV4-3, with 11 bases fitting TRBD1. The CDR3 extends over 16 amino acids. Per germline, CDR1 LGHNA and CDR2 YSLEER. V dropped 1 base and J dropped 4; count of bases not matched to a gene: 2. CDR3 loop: CASSQGGTGGTGELFF. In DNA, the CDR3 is TGCGCCAGCAGCCAAGGGGGGACAGGGGGCACCGGGGAGCTGTTTTTT.